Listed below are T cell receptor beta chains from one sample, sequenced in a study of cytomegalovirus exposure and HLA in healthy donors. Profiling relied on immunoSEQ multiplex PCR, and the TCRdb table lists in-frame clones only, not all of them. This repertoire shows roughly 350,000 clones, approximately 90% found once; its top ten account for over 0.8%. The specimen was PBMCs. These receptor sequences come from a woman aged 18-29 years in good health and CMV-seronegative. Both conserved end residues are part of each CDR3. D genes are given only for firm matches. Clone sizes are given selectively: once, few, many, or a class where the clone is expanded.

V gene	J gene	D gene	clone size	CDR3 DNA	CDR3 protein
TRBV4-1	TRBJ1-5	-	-	TGCGCCAGCAGCCAAGAAGGGAGGGGCCTTTATAGCAATCAGCCCCAGCATTTT	CASSQEGRGLYSNQPQHF
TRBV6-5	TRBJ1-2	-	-	TGTGCCAGCAGTTACTCGGAGGGGATCTATGGCTACACCTTC	CASSYSEGIYGYTF
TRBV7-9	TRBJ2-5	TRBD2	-	TGTGCCAGCAGACCTTATGGCGCCACTAGCGCCACTCAAGAGACCCAGTACTTC	CASRPYGATSATQETQYF
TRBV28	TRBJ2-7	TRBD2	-	TGTGCCAGCAGTGTTGCCGGACTAGCGGGAGACTACGAGCAGTACTTC	CASSVAGLAGDYEQYF
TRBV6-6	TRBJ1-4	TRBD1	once	TGTGCCAGCAGCCGGACAGGTTTTAATGAAAAACTGTTTTTT	CASSRTGFNEKLFF
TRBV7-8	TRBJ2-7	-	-	TGTGCCAGCAGCTTAGACGTAGGGGTCGGAGAGCAGTACTTC	CASSLDVGVGEQYF
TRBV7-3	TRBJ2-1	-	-	TGTGCCAGCAGCTTAACAGGGGGTTACAATGAGCAGTTCTTC	CASSLTGGYNEQFF
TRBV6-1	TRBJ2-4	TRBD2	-	TGTGCCAGCAGTGAGGCCGTCGGGGGGTCTCAGTACTTC	CASSEAVGGSQYF
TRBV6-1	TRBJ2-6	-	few	TGTGCCAGCAGTGAGCAACAGGGCTCCGGGGCCAACGTCCTGACTTTC	CASSEQQGSGANVLTF
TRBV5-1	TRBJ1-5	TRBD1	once	TGCGCCAGCAGGAGTGGGACAGGGGCTAGCAATCAGCCCCAGCATTTT	CASRSGTGASNQPQHF
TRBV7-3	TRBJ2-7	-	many	TGTGCCAGCAGCTTAAGCGGCAGCGCGGACGAGCAGTACTTC	CASSLSGSADEQYF
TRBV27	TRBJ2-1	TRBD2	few	TGTGCCAGCACCTTAGCGGGAGTGAATGAGCAGTTCTTC	CASTLAGVNEQFF
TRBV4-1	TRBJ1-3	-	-	TGCGCCAGCAGCCAAGATCTTAGGGGAGGAAGAGGAAACACCATATATTTT	CASSQDLRGGRGNTIYF
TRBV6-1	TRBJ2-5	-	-	TGTGCCAGCAGTGAAGCGGGCGCCCGCTGGGAGACCCAGTACTTC	CASSEAGARWETQYF
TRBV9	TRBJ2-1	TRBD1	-	TGTGCCAGCAGCCGGACAGGCTTTAATGAGCAGTTCTTC	CASSRTGFNEQFF
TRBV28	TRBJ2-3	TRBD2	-	TGTGCCAGCGGTCTCGGGGGGAGGAGCACAGATACGCAGTATTTT	CASGLGGRSTDTQYF
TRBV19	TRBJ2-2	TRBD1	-	TGTGCCAGCAGCCCGGGACAGGGGAACACCGGGGAGCTGTTTTTT	CASSPGQGNTGELFF
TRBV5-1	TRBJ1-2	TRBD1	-	TGCGCCAGCAGCTTGGCACAGGGGAAAGGCTACACCTTC	CASSLAQGKGYTF
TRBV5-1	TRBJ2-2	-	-	TGCGCCAGCAGCGTAGTGGGGGCCAGCGCCGGGGAGCTGTTTTTT	CASSVVGASAGELFF
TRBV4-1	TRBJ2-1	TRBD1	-	TGCGCCAGCAGCCGAACTCCCGGGACAGCTTACAATGAGCAGTTCTTC	CASSRTPGTAYNEQFF
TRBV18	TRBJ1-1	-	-	TGTGCCAGCTCACCGCCCCCCCGGGGAGCTGAAGCTTTCTTT	CASSPPPRGAEAFF
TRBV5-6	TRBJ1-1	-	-	TGTGCCAGCAGCCTCCAGGGTAGCGGCACTGAAGCTTTCTTT	CASSLQGSGTEAFF
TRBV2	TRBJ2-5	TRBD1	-	TGTGCCAGCAGTGAATTGGGGACAGGGAATGCTGAGACCCAGTACTTC	CASSELGTGNAETQYF
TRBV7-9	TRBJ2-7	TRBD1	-	TGTGCCAGCAGAAGCCAAAATCCAGGGGGTGGCGAGCAGTACTTC	CASRSQNPGGGEQYF
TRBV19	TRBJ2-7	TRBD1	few	TGTGCCAGTAGTGCACAGGGGGCGCGCGAGCAGTACTTC	CASSAQGAREQYF
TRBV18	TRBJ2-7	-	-	TGTGCCAGCTCCGGAGACGAGCAGTACTTC	CASSGDEQYF
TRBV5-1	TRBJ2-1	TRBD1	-	TGCGCCAGCAGCTTGGGGACAGGGGGATACAATGAGCAGTTCTTC	CASSLGTGGYNEQFF
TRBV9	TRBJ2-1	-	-	TGTGCCAGCAGCGTAGCTCCCGGGACTGACAATGAGCAGTTCTTC	CASSVAPGTDNEQFF
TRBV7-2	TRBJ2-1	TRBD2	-	TGTGCCAGCAGCATTAAGGGACTAGCGGGAGGAGGTTACAATGAGCAGTTCTTC	CASSIKGLAGGGYNEQFF
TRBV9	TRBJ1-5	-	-	TGTGCCAGCAGCGCCGGACAGAACAATCAGCCCCAGCATTTT	CASSAGQNNQPQHF
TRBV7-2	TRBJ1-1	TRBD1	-	TGTGCCAGCAGCTTTACAGGGGGCACTGAAGCTTTCTTT	CASSFTGGTEAFF
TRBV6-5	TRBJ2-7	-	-	TGTGCCAGCATTAAGTTCGGGTACGGCTCCTACGAGCAGTACTTC	CASIKFGYGSYEQYF
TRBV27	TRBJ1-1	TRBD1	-	TGTGCCAGCAGTTTTTCGCAGGGGGCCTGGAACACTGAAGCTTTCTTT	CASSFSQGAWNTEAFF
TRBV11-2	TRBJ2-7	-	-	TGTGCCAGCAGCTTAGAGGGCGTCTCCTACGAGCAGTACTTC	CASSLEGVSYEQYF
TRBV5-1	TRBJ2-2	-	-	TGCGCCAGCTGGGGGCCGGGGAACACCGGGGAGCTGTTTTTT	CASWGPGNTGELFF
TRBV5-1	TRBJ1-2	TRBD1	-	TGCGCCAGCAGCTTGGGAGGAGACAGGGGCTACTATGGCTACACCTTC	CASSLGGDRGYYGYTF
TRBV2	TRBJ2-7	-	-	TGTGCCAGCAGTGGGGGGCTCTACGAGCAGTACTTC	CASSGGLYEQYF
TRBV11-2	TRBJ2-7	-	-	TGTGCCAGCAGCTTAGATCGTGGTAGCTACGAGCAGTACTTC	CASSLDRGSYEQYF
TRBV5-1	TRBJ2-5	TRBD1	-	TGCGCCAGCAGCTTGGACAGGGGTGGCGAGACCCAGTACTTC	CASSLDRGGETQYF
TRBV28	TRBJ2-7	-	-	TGTGCCAGCAGTTTACAGGGCCGACGGCCCTACGAGCAGTACTTC	CASSLQGRRPYEQYF
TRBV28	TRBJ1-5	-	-	TGTGCCAGCAGGGGCGGGGGGCCCAGCTATCAGCCCCAGCATTTT	CASRGGGPSYQPQHF
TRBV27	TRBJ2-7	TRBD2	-	TGTGCCAGCAGTTTTGCTAGCGGATCCTACGAGCAGTACTTC	CASSFASGSYEQYF
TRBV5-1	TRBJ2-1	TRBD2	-	TGCGCCAGCAGCTTGGTGGCTAGCGGGAGCCATGAGCAGTTCTTC	CASSLVASGSHEQFF